This TCR beta chain emerged from a study of breast tumors, draining lymph nodes, adjacent tissues. At least ten counts were recorded for this clonotype. Its antigen is as yet unknown. The CDR3 is 16 residues long. From germline, CDR1 is SGDLS and CDR2 YYNGEE. V gave up 4 bases and J gave up 7 bases; unmatched junction bases: 11. TCRdb independently ran MiXCR on the multiplex PCR reads; one entry per CDR3 protein. The sample contains tens of thousands of distinct CDR3 sequences, roughly two fifths of which appear only once. Findings and limits, study-wide: Most tumor T cells seemingly derive from lymph node, then expand in tumor.

This chain joins TRBV9 and TRBJ2-1; 10 bases line up with TRBD2. This sequence was found in a female donor with breast cancer. Some clones in this sample may be carry-over from other donors' samples. The source material was breast tumor tissue. The CDR3 region is CASSPPSGRAGNEQFF. CDR3 nucleotide sequence: TGTGCCAGCAGCCCCCCCAGCGGGAGGGCCGGGAATGAGCAGTTCTTC.